This T cell receptor (beta chain) was captured by sequencing in a study of read filtering for tumor transcriptome and immune sequencing. The V gene's germline CDR1 is SNHLY and CDR2 FYNNEI. V shed 7 bases and J shed 5 bases, with 11 bases lying between them. The CDR3 spans 12 residues. In this sample, this clonotype turned up many times. Its antigen is as yet unknown. Study outcomes and limitations: IR-seq and RNA-seq agreed better without single-read clonotypes. The sorted CD138-negative fraction was a mixed bone marrow immune population, not purified T cells.

From about 400 ng of RNA, a library with molecular barcoded alpha/delta and beta/gamma adaptors was made. TCRdb re-called the reads with MiXCR, one entry per CDR3 protein. The sample has tens of thousands of distinct CDR3 sequences; about 22% are singletons. The V gene is TRBV2, the J gene TRBJ2-5; D unresolved. This receptor was obtained from a donor at least 40 years old with multiple myeloma. The sequenced sample consisted of a population of CD138-negative cells sorted from bone marrow. CDR3 residues: CASTTASETQYF. The DNA for the CDR3 is TGTGCCAGCACAACAGCTTCGGAGACCCAGTACTTC.